The entry below gives a single T cell receptor beta chain sequence along with its context. The antigen is unknown. This sample was taken from a study of cytomegalovirus exposure and HLA in healthy donors. Background on the study: The study's early data release held 80 million to 95 million unique TCRs from HLA-typed donors. Among the 300 to 500 genotyped donors, approximately 80% were placed in the Caucasian-associated ancestry cluster.

Findings and caveats of the study: Among the CMV-associated chains, a few were confirmed in vitro as specific for CMV antigens. Some V segments, including TRBV6-2 and TRBV6-3, were excluded as indistinguishable.

CDR3 size: 14 residues. The germline gives CDR1 SGHTA, CDR2 FQGTGA. Trimming cost V 5 bases and J 7 bases; bases outside gene matches: 7. This PCR relied on a set of 60 Vbeta primers and 13 Jbeta primers. Data came from immunoSEQ multiplex PCR; TCRdb stores just in-frame clones and leaves some out. The sample records under 150,000 clones, roughly 83% being singletons. The material sequenced was PBMCs. The origin of this receptor is a young man in good health and CMV-seropositive. The chain recombines TRBV7-3 with TRBJ1-2; TRBD1 matches at 10 bases. CDR3 sequence reads: CASSQTGGVSGYTF. The CDR3 DNA is TGTGCCAGCAGCCAGACAGGGGGCGTTTCTGGCTACACCTTC. Complete variable domain (other parts from reference TRBV7-3 and TRBJ1-2): GAGVSQTPSNKVTEKGKYVELRCDPISGHTALYWYRQSLGQGPEFLIYFQGTGAADDSGLPNDRFFAVRPEGSVSTLKIQRTERGDSAVYLCASSQTGGVSGYTFGSGTRLTVV.